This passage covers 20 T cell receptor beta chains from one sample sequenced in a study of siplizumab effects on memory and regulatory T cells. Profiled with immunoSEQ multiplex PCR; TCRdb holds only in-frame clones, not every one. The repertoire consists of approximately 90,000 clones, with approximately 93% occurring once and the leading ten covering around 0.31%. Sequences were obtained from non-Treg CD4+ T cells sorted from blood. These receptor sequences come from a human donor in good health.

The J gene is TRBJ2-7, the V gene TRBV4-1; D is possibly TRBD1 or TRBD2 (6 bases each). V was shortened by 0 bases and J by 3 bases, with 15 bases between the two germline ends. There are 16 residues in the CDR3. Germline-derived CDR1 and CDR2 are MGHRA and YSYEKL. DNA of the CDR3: TGCGCCAGCAGCCAAGATGTCCGGGGGCCACACTACGAGCAGTACTTC. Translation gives CASSQDVRGPHYEQYF.

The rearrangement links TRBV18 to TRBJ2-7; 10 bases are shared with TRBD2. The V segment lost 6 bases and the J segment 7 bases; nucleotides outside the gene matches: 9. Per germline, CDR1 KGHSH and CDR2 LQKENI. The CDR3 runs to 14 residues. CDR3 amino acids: CASSALAGEGEQYF. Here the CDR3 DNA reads TGTGCCAGCTCGGCGCTAGCGGGGGAAGGAGAGCAGTACTTC.

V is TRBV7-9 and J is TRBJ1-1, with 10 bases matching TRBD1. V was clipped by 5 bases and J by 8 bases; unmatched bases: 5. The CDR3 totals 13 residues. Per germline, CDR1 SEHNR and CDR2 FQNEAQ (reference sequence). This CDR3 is CASSGDRGSEAFF. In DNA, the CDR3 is TGTGCCAGCAGCGGGGACAGGGGATCGGAAGCTTTCTTT.

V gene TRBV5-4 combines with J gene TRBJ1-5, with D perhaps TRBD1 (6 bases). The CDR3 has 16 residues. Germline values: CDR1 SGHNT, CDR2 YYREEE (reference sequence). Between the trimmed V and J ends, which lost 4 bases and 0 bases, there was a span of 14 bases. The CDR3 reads CASSPGTPDSNQPQHF. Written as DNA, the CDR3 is TGTGCCAGCAGCCCAGGGACACCCGATAGCAATCAGCCCCAGCATTTT.

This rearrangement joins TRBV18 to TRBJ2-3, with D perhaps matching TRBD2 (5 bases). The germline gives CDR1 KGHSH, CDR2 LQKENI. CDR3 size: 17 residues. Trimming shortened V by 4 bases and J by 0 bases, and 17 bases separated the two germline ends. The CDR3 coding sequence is TGTGCCAGCTCACGACGTACAGTCAGCGGCAGCACAGATACGCAGTATTTT. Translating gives CASSRRTVSGSTDTQYF.

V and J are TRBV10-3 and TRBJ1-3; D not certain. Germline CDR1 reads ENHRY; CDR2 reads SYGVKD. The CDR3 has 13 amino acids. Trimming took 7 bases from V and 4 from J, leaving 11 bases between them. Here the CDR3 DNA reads TGTGCCATCACCTCTGATACGGGAAACACCATATATTTT. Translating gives CAITSDTGNTIYF.

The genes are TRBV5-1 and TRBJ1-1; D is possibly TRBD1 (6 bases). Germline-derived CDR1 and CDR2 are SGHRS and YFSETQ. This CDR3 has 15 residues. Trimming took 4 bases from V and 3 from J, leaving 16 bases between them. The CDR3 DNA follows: TGCGCCAGCAGCGTCACAGGGCCGAGAGACACTGAAGCTTTCTTT. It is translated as CASSVTGPRDTEAFF.

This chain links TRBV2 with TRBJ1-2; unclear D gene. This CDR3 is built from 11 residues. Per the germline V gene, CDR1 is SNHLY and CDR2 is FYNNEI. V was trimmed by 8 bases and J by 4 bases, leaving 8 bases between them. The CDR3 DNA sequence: TGTGCCAGCGACCGGACCTATGGCTACACCTTC. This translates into CASDRTYGYTF.

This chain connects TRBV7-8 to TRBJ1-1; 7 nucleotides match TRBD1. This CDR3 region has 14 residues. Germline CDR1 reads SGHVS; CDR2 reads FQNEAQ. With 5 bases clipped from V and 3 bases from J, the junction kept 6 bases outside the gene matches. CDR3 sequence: CASSSGTVYTEAFF. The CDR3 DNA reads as TGTGCCAGCAGCAGCGGGACAGTTTACACTGAAGCTTTCTTT.

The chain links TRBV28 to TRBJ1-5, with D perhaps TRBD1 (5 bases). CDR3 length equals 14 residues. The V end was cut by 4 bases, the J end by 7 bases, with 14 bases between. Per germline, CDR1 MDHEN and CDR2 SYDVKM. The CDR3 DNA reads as TGTGCCAGCAGTTCCGGGGACCCGCCCCAGCCCCAGCATTTT. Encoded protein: CASSSGDPPQPQHF.

The DNA of the CDR3 is TGTGCCAGTACCCGGACGGCCTCTTCATCAGGAAACACCATATATTTT. It encodes CASTRTASSSGNTIYF. The chain joins TRBV19 to TRBJ1-3; D uncertain. V was trimmed by 7 bases and J by 4 bases, leaving 20 bases between them. The CDR3 is 16 residues long. CDR1 is LNHDA, CDR2 SQIVND, per germline (reference sequence).

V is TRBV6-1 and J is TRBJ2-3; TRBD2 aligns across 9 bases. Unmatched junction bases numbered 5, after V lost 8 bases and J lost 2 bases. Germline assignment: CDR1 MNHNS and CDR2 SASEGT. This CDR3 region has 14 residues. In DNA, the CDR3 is TGTGCCAGCTTGACTAGCGGTTACACAGATACGCAGTATTTT. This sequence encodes CASLTSGYTDTQYF.

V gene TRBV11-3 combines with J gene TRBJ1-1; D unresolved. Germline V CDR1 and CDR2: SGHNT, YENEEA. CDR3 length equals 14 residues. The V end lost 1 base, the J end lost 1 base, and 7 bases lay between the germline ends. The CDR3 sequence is CASSLVSANTEAFF. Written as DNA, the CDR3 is TGTGCCAGCAGCTTAGTCTCGGCGAACACTGAAGCTTTCTTT.

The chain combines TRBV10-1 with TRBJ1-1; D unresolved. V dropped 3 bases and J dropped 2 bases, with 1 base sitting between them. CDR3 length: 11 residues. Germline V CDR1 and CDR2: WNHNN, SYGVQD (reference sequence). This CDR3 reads CASSDNTEAFF. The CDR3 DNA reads TGCGCCAGCAGTGATAACACTGAAGCTTTCTTT.

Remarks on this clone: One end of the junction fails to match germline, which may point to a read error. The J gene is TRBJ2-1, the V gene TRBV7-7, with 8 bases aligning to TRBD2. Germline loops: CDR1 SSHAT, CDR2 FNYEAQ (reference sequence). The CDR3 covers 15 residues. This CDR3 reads CASSLRAGADNEQFF. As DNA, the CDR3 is TGTGCTAGCAGCTTACGAGCGGGAGCGGACAATGAGCAGTTCTTC.

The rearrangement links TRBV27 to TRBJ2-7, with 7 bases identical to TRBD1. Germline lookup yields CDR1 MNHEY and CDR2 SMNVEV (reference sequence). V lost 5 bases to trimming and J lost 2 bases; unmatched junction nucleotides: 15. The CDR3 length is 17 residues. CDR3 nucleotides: TGTGCCAGCAGTGGCTCCCCGACAGGGCTCCCCGCCTACGAGCAGTACTTC. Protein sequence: CASSGSPTGLPAYEQYF.

The CDR3 spells CASSLGGIGGVTEQFF. The CDR3 coding sequence is TGTGCCAGCAGCTTGGGGGGTATCGGCGGGGTCACTGAGCAGTTCTTC. The rearrangement uses TRBV5-4 and TRBJ2-1; perhaps TRBD2 as D (6 bases). The CDR3 is 16 residues long. Germline assignment: CDR1 SGHNT and CDR2 YYREEE (reference sequence). Trimming stripped 0 bases from V and 9 bases from J, with 19 bases between.

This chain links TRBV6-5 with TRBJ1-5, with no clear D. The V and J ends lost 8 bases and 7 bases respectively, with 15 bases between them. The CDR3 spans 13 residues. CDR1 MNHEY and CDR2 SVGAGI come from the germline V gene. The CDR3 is CASQFGVGQPQHF. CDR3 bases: TGTGCCAGCCAGTTTGGAGTTGGGCAGCCCCAGCATTTT.

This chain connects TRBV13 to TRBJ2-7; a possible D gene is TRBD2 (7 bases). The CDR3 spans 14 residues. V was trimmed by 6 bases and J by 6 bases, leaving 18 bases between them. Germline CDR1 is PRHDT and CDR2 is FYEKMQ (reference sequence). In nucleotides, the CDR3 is TGTGCCAGCAGAAGGGGGGGGCTGGGTAGCGAGCAGTACTTC. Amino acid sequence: CASRRGGLGSEQYF.

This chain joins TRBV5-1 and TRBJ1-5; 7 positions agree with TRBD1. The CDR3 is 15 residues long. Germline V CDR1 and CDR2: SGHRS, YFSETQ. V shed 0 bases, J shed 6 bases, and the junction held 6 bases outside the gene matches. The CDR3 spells CASSLGQGGSQPQHF. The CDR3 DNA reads TGCGCCAGCAGCTTGGGACAGGGCGGGTCTCAGCCCCAGCATTTT.